Listed here are 18 T cell receptor beta chains from one sample, sequenced in a study of cytotoxic CD8 clonotypes in ibrutinib-treated CLL. The repertoire was sequenced with immunoSEQ multiplex PCR; TCRdb's copy has only in-frame clones and lacks some. The repertoire includes approximately 340,000 clones, over 60% of them detected once, and 6% to 6.5% sits in the top ten. The input for sequencing was PBMCs, taken after 36 months of ibrutinib treatment. These receptors were collected from a human donor with chronic lymphocytic leukemia.

This clone was counted only a few times. The chain links TRBV19 to TRBJ1-5; no clear D. This CDR3 has 12 residues. CDR1 is LNHDA and CDR2 is SQIVND in the germline V gene (reference sequence). Trimming took 3 bases from V and 11 from J, leaving 11 bases between them. The CDR3 protein is CASSMGGKAQHF. CDR3 DNA: TGTGCCAGTAGTATGGGAGGGAAAGCCCAGCATTTT. The full variable domain, its missing parts supplied by reference TRBV19 and TRBJ1-5, is DGGITQSPKYLFRKEGQNVTLSCEQNLNHDAMYWYRQDPGQGLRLIYYSQIVNDFQKGDIAEGYSVSREKKESFPLTVTSAQKNPTAFYLCASSMGGKAQHFGDGTRLSIL.

V is TRBV7-6 and J is TRBJ2-2; TRBD2 aligns across 12 bases. This CDR3 is built from 15 residues. The V and J ends lost 5 bases and 6 bases, in that order; junction bases with no gene match: 4. The germline V gene has CDR1 SGHVS and CDR2 FNYEAQ. The CDR3 DNA follows: TGTGCCAGCAGCCTTGGACTAGCGGGGTCCGGGGAGCTGTTTTTT. This gives the protein CASSLGLAGSGELFF.

The V gene is TRBV10-3, the J gene TRBJ2-3; 7 bases are shared with TRBD2. Germline assignment: CDR1 ENHRY and CDR2 SYGVKD. There are 14 residues in the CDR3. The V and J ends lost 5 bases and 0 bases, in that order; junction bases with no gene match: 2. CDR3 in DNA: TGTGCCATCAGTTCGCGGGGGAGCACAGATACGCAGTATTTT. This sequence encodes CAISSRGSTDTQYF.

The chain is built from TRBV7-8 and TRBJ1-1; D perhaps matches TRBD1 (6 bases). Germline assignment: CDR1 SGHVS and CDR2 FQNEAQ. The ends were cut back, 1 base at V and 6 bases at J, with 12 bases in the middle. The CDR3 totals 14 residues. The CDR3 bases are TGTGCCAGCAGCTTAGGGAGGGGGTTCTCTGAAGCTTTCTTT. Translating it yields CASSLGRGFSEAFF.

The chain is built from TRBV19 and TRBJ1-1, with D unclear. Germline V gene lookup returns CDR1 LNHDA and CDR2 SQIVND (reference sequence). Trimming stripped 0 bases from V and 3 bases from J, with 11 bases between. CDR3 length equals 15 residues. CDR3 sequence (DNA): TGTGCCAGTAGTATAGATGACGGGAGGTACACTGAAGCTTTCTTT. Translating it yields CASSIDDGRYTEAFF.

This clone was counted a few times. This chain joins TRBV11-2 and TRBJ2-2; D uncertain. The CDR3 totals 14 residues. Per germline, CDR1 SGHAT and CDR2 FQNNGV. Trimming pared 5 bases from V and 6 bases from J, leaving 13 bases between. In DNA form, the CDR3 reads TGTGCCAGCAGCCTCCCCGCGGTGGCCGGGGAGCTGTTTTTT. Its translation is CASSLPAVAGELFF.

J is TRBJ1-2 and V is TRBV6-5; D unresolved. The CDR3 is 13 amino acids. From germline, CDR1 is MNHEY and CDR2 SVGAGI. V was clipped by 0 bases and J by 3 bases, with 5 bases between them. The CDR3 DNA reads as TGTGCCAGCAGTTACTCCCCGTACTATGGCTACACCTTC. Translation: CASSYSPYYGYTF.

J is TRBJ2-5 and V is TRBV6-6; D remains ambiguous. This CDR3 has 15 residues. With 2 bases removed from V and 3 bases from J, the gap between germline ends came to 13 bases. Looked up from germline, CDR1 is MNHNY and CDR2 is SVGAGI (reference sequence). The CDR3 loop is CASSYAFVGKETQYF. The CDR3 DNA reads as TGTGCCAGCAGTTACGCTTTTGTGGGAAAAGAGACCCAGTACTTC.

The V and J genes are TRBV11-2 and TRBJ1-2; D remains ambiguous. Trimming shortened V by 2 bases and J by 7 bases, and 11 bases separated the two germline ends. Germline assignment: CDR1 SGHAT and CDR2 FQNNGV. The CDR3 spans 13 residues. The CDR3 protein is CASSLWGGGGYTF. In DNA form, the CDR3 reads TGTGCCAGCAGCTTATGGGGAGGAGGTGGCTACACCTTC.

V gene TRBV28 combines with J gene TRBJ2-7; D not resolved. The germline V gene encodes CDR1 MDHEN and CDR2 SYDVKM. This CDR3 spans 13 amino acids. Trimming cost V 5 bases and J 3 bases, with 11 bases left between them. CDR3 nucleotide sequence: TGTGCCAGCAGTCCGGGCTCGGACTACGAGCAGTACTTC. Protein: CASSPGSDYEQYF.

The rearrangement joins TRBV27 to TRBJ2-7, with 7 bases that match TRBD2. Trimming at V came to 1 base and at J to 0 bases, leaving 6 bases not matched to a gene. CDR1 is MNHEY, CDR2 SMNVEV, per germline (reference sequence). There are 16 residues in the CDR3. This CDR3 is CASSLYGGVSSYEQYF. The CDR3 nucleotides are TGTGCCAGCAGTTTATATGGGGGGGTTAGCTCCTACGAGCAGTACTTC.

This chain connects TRBV5-1 to TRBJ1-2, with 12 bases that match TRBD1. Germline trimming cut 6 bases from V and 0 bases from J; bases unmatched to any gene: 6. CDR3 size: 16 residues. The germline gives CDR1 SGHRS, CDR2 YFSETQ. CDR3 region: CASKGTGGFANYGYTF. The CDR3 DNA reads TGCGCCAGCAAGGGGACAGGGGGCTTCGCTAACTATGGCTACACCTTC.

The genes are TRBV2 and TRBJ2-5, with 8 bases aligning to TRBD1. With V trimmed by 9 bases and J by 4 bases, 7 bases remained unmatched. This CDR3 has 13 amino acids. Germline V gives CDR1 SNHLY, CDR2 FYNNEI. CDR3 loop: CASHRGIRETQYF. The CDR3 coding sequence is TGTGCCAGTCACAGGGGGATTCGAGAGACCCAGTACTTC.

This clone was found a few times. The chain is built from TRBV15 and TRBJ2-7; the D gene is possibly TRBD1 (5 bases). CDR3 length equals 16 residues. V was pared by 5 bases and J by 1 base, with 18 bases between. Germline CDR1 reads LNHNV; CDR2 reads YYDKDF (reference sequence). CDR3 loop: CATSSLSRRGSYEQYF. The CDR3, as DNA: TGTGCCACCAGCTCCCTCAGTCGAAGGGGTTCCTACGAGCAGTACTTC.

The genes are TRBV7-9 and TRBJ1-1; D is possibly TRBD1 (6 bases). There are 17 residues in the CDR3. V was clipped by 10 bases and J by 2 bases, with 26 bases between them. Germline V lookup: CDR1 SEHNR, CDR2 FQNEAQ (reference sequence). CDR3 bases: TGTGCCATCTCGGCTCCACACAGGGAGGGGGGTAACACTGAAGCTTTCTTT. It translates to CAISAPHREGGNTEAFF.

The CDR3 is CASSALGTSDTQYF. The CDR3, as DNA: TGTGCCAGCAGTGCCCTAGGGACCTCGGATACGCAGTATTTT. This rearrangement joins TRBV6-4 to TRBJ2-3; the D call may be TRBD1 or TRBD2 (5 bases each). There are 14 residues in the CDR3. V was cut by 4 bases and J by 6 bases, with 14 bases left in between. Germline V gene data show CDR1 as MRHNA and CDR2 as SNTAGT.

Note on this clone: Within the sample, other DNA sequences also encode this same CDR3. This chain connects TRBV9 to TRBJ1-1; D call uncertain. The CDR3 sequence is 12 residues long. Looked up from germline, CDR1 is SGDLS and CDR2 is YYNGEE. In DNA, the CDR3 is TGTGCGAGTGGGAGGGCGAACACTGAAGCTTTCTTT. This gives the protein CASGRANTEAFF.

This chain connects TRBV7-6 to TRBJ2-2; D remains ambiguous. Looked up from germline, CDR1 is SGHVS and CDR2 is FNYEAQ. V shed 5 bases and J shed 7 bases, with 14 bases lying between them. The CDR3 runs to 14 residues. The DNA for the CDR3 is TGTGCCAGCAGCCCCGGACGGAAGGGCGGGGAGCTGTTTTTT. The encoded protein is CASSPGRKGGELFF. The full variable domain, in which reference TRBV7-6 and TRBJ2-2 provide the parts outside the CDR3, is GAGVSQSPRYKVTKRGQDVALRCDPISGHVSLYWYRQALGQGPEFLTYFNYEAQQDKSGLPNDRFSAERPEGSISTLTIQRTEQRDSAMYRCASSPGRKGGELFFGEGSRLTVL.